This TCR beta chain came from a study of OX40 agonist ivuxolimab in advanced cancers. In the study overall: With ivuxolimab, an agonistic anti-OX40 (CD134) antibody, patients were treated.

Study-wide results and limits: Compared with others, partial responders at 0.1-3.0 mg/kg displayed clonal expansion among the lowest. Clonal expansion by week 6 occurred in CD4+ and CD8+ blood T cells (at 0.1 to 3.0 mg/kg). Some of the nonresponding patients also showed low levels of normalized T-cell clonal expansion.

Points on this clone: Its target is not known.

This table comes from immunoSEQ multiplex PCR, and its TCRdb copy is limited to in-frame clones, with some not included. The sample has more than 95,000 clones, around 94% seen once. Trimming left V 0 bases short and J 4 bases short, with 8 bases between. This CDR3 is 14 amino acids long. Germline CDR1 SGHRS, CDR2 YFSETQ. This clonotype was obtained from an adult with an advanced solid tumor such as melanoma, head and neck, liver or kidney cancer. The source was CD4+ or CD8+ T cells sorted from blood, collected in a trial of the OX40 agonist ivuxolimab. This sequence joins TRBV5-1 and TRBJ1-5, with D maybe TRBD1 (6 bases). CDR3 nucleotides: TGCGCCAGCAGCTTGGGACAGGAGAATCAGCCCCAGCATTTT. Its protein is CASSLGQENQPQHF. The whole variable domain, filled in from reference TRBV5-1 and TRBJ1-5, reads KAGVTQTPRYLIKTRGQQVTLSCSPISGHRSVSWYQQTPGQGLQFLFEYFSETQRNKGNFPGRFSGRQFSNSRSEMNVSTLELGDSALYLCASSLGQENQPQHFGDGTRLSIL.